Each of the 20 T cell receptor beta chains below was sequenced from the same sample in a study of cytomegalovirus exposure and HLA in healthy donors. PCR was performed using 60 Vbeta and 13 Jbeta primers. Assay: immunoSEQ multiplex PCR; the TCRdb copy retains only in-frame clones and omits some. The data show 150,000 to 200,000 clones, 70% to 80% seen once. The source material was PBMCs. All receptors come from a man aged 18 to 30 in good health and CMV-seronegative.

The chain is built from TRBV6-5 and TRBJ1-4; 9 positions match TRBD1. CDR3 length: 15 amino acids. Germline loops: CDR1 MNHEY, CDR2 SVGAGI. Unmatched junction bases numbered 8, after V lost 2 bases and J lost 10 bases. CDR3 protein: CASSYGGTGRVKLFF. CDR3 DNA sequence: TGTGCCAGCAGTTACGGTGGGACAGGGAGGGTAAAACTGTTTTTT.

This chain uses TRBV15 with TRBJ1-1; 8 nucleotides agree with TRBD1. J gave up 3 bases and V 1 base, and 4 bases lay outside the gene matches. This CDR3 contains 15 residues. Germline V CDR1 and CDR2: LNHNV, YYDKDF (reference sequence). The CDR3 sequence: CATSRVGRGHTEAFF. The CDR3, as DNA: TGTGCCACCAGCAGAGTCGGCAGGGGGCACACTGAAGCTTTCTTT.

The CDR3 bases are TGTGCCAGCAGCTCGACAGTTTCTAACTATGGCTACACCTTC. It specifies CASSSTVSNYGYTF. J is TRBJ1-2 and V is TRBV7-9, with a possible D match to TRBD1 (5 bases). CDR3 length: 14 amino acids. Trimming took 4 bases from V and 0 from J, leaving 9 bases between them. Germline CDR1 is SEHNR and CDR2 is FQNEAQ (reference sequence).

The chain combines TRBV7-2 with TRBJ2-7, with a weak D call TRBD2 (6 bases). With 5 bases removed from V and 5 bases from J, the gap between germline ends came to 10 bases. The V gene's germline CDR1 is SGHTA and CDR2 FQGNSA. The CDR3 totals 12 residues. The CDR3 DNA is TGTGCCAGCAGCCACGGAGGGGACGAGCAGTACTTC. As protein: CASSHGGDEQYF.

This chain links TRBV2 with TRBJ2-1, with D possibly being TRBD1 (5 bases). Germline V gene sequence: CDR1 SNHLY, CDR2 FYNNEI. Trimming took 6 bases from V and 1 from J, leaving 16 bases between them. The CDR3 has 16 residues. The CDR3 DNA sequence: TGTGCCAGCAGCGAGTTACCGACAGTTTCCTACAATGAGCAGTTCTTC. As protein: CASSELPTVSYNEQFF.

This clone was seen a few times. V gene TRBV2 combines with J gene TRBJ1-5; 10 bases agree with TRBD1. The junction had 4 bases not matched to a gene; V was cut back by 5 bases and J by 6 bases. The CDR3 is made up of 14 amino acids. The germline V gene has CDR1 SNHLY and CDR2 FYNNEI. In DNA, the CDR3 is TGTGCCAGCAGTCGTGGACAGGGGGGTCAGCCCCAGCATTTT. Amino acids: CASSRGQGGQPQHF.

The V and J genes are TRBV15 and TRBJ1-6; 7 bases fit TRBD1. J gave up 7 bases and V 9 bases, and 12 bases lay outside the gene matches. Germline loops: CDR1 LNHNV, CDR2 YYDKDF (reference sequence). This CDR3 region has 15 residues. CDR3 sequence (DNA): TGTGCCACGCACAGGGGTCGTGATAAGAATTCACCCCTCCACTTT. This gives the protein CATHRGRDKNSPLHF. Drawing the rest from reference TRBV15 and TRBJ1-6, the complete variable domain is DAMVIQNPRYQVTQFGKPVTLSCSQTLNHNVMYWYQQKSSQAPKLLFHYYDKDFNNEADTPDNFQSRRPNTSFCFLDIRSPGLGDTAMYLCATHRGRDKNSPLHFGNGTRLTVT.

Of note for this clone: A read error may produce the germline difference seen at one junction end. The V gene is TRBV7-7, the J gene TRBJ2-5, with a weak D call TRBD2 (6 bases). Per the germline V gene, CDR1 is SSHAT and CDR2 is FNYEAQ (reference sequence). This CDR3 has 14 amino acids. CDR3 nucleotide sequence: TGTGCTAGCAGCTTCGGAGGGCTCGGAGAGACCCAGTACTTC. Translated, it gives CASSFGGLGETQYF.

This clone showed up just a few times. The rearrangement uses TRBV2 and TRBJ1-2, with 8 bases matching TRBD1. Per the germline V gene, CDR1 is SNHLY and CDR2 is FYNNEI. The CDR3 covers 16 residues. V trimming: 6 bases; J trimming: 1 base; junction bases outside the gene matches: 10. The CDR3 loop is CASRARGTGDNYGYTF. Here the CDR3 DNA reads TGTGCCAGCAGGGCGAGAGGGACAGGCGATAACTATGGCTACACCTTC.

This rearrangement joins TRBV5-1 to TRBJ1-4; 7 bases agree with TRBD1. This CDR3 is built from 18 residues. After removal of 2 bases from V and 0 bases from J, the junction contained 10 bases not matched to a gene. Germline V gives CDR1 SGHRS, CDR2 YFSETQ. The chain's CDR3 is CASSLYRGGPSTNEKLFF. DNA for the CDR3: TGCGCCAGCAGCTTATACAGGGGAGGCCCCTCAACTAATGAAAAACTGTTTTTT.

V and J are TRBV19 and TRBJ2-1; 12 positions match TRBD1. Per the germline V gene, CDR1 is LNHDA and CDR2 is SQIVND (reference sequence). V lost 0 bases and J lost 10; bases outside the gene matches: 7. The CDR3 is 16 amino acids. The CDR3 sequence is CASSIEGTGGADEQFF. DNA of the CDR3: TGTGCCAGTAGTATAGAAGGGACAGGGGGCGCGGACGAGCAGTTCTTC.

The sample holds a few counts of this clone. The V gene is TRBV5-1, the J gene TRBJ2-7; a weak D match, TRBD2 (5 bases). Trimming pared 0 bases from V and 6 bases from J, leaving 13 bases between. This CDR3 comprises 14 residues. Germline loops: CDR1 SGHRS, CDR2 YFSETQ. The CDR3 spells CASSLEEAGAEQYF. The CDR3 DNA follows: TGCGCCAGCAGCTTGGAGGAGGCTGGCGCCGAGCAGTACTTC.

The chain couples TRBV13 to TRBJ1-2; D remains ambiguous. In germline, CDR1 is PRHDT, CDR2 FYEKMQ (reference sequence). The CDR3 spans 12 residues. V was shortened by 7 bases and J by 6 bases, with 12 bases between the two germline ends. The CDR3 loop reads CASTNKRDGYTF. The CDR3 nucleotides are TGTGCCAGCACCAACAAGAGGGATGGCTACACCTTC.

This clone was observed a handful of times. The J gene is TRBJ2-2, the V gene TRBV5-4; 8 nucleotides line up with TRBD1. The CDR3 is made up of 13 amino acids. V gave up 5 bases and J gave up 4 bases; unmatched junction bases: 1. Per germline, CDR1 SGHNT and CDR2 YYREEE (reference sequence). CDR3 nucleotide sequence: TGTGCCAGCAGAGGACAGGGCACCGGGGAGCTGTTTTTT. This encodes CASRGQGTGELFF.

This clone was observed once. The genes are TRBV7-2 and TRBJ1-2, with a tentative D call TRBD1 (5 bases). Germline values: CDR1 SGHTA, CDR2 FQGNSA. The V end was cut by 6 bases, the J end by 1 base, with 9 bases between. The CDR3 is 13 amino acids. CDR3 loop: CASRGLYNYGYTF. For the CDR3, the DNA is TGTGCCAGCAGGGGGCTCTATAACTATGGCTACACCTTC.

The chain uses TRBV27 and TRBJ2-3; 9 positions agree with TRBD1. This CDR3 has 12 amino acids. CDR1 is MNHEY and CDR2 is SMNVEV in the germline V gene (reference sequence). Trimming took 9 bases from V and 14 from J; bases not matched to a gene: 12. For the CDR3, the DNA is TGTGCCAGGGACAGGGGCCGTATCGGTGGGTATTTT. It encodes CARDRGRIGGYF.

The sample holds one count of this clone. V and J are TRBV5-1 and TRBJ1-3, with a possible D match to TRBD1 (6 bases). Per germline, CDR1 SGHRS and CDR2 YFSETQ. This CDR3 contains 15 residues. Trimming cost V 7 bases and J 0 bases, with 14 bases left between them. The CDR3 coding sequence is TGCGCCAGCGGCCGGGACAACCGCTCTGGAAACACCATATATTTT. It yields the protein CASGRDNRSGNTIYF.

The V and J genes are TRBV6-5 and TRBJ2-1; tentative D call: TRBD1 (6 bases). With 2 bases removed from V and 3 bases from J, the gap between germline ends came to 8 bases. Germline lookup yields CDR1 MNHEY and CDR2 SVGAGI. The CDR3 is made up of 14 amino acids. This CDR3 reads CASSYTGHYNEQFF. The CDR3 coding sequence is TGTGCCAGCAGTTACACAGGGCACTACAATGAGCAGTTCTTC.

Here the CDR3 DNA reads TGTGCCAGCAGCTCAGGACAGGGCGGGGGATACGAGCAGTACTTC. Translated: CASSSGQGGGYEQYF. The chain combines TRBV11-3 with TRBJ2-7; D may be TRBD1 (8 bases). Germline V lookup: CDR1 SGHNT, CDR2 YENEEA. The CDR3 loop spans 15 amino acids. The V gene lost 4 bases and the J gene lost 4 bases, with 17 bases spanning the gap.

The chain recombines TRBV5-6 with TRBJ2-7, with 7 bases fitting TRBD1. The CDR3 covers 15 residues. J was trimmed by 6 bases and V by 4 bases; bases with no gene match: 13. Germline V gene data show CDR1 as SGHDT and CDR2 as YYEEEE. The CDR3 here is CASSPVTGSRGEQYF. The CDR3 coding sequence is TGTGCCAGCAGCCCTGTGACAGGGTCTAGGGGCGAGCAGTACTTC.